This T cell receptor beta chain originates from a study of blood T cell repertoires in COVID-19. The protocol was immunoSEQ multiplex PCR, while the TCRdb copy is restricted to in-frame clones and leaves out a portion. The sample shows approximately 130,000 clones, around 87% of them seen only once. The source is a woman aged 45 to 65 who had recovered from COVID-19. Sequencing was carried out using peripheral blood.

CDR3 nucleotides: TGTGCCAGCAGCCCCGAGGGGGCGCATGGAAACACCATATATTTT. It encodes CASSPEGAHGNTIYF. V usage is TRBV6-5 and J usage is TRBJ1-3; 7 bases are shared with TRBD1. V gave up 6 bases and J gave up 3 bases; unmatched junction bases: 8. The germline gives CDR1 MNHEY, CDR2 SVGAGI. The CDR3 contains 15 residues.